This T cell receptor (beta chain) was observed in a study of T cell changes during pregnancy in multiple sclerosis. Generated by immunoSEQ multiplex PCR, the TCRdb table keeps only in-frame clones and is missing some. The sample has tens of thousands of clones; about nine tenths are singletons. Germline V lookup: CDR1 MNHEY, CDR2 SVGAGI. The CDR3 totals 14 residues. Trimming took off 2 bases at V and 5 bases at J, with 7 bases between the two ends. The chain couples TRBV6-5 to TRBJ1-6; D call uncertain. Specimen: peripheral blood, collected after pregnancy. This sequence originates from a female donor in good health, enrolled as a control in a pregnancy study. The CDR3 DNA follows: TGTGCCAGCAGTTACCTCGGGGATAATTCACCCCTCCACTTT. It yields the protein CASSYLGDNSPLHF.